This T cell receptor beta chain stems from a study of T cells in Graves' hyperthyroidism and ophthalmopathy. Overall study: Peripheral blood was taken when the disease was first diagnosed, before any treatment began.

RNA transcripts were the template for amplifying TCR beta CDR3 regions. First-round RT-PCR targeting the TCR CDR3 was performed with the HTBI primer set. MiXCR was run by TCRdb on the multiplex PCR reads, yielding one entry per CDR3 protein. In the table there are approximately 270,000 distinct CDR3 sequences, about 14% of which are singletons. Each diagnosis drew on symptoms, thyroxine, TRAb, thyroid ultrasound and orbital computed tomography findings. The blood sample dates from first hyperthyroidism diagnosis, preceding any ophthalmopathy symptoms. Study-wide results and limits: Blood samples included most of the expanded thyroid clonotypes exceeding 0.001.

Trimming shortened V by 5 bases and J by 3 bases, and 14 bases separated the two germline ends. Germline CDR1 is MNHEY and CDR2 is SMNVEV (reference sequence). This CDR3 has 14 amino acids. In its sample, this clonotype was seen many times. The antigen is not known. This clonotype originated in a woman between 40 and 55 years old with Graves' hyperthyroidism that later progressed to Graves' ophthalmopathy. Material for sequencing was blood. The V call is TRBV27, the J call TRBJ2-7; D is possibly TRBD1 or TRBD2 (6 bases each). The CDR3 sequence: CASSRQGTYYEQYF. DNA of the CDR3: TGTGCCAGCAGTCGCCAGGGGACTTACTACGAGCAGTACTTC.